This entry lists 30 T cell receptor beta chains sequenced from one sample in a study of CD8+CD57+ T cells in acquired aplastic anemia (dated by TCRdb to between 2017 and 2018). The patients picked for sequencing were ones in whom flow cytometry had shown an expansion of CD8+CD57+ cells. TCRdb records Illumina HiSeq 2000 as the sequencer. TCR beta VDJ combination and CDR3 sequence profiling used genomic DNA as the template. TCRdb applied fastp at Q25 and MiXCR to the public reads, then kept only in-frame beta chains. Each record represents a unique CDR3 protein, reported with the most common genes and DNA among its rows. Here the sample has about 190,000 distinct CDR3 sequences; under 55% occur a single time. Approximately 9.4% of the sample belongs to the ten largest clones. Material: sorted CD4+, CD8+, or CD8+CD57+ T cells (not recorded which) from PBMCs. These receptors were obtained from a human donor with aplastic anemia.

The CDR3 DNA reads as TGCGCCAGCAGCGCGGACGAAAGTGGGGAGACCCAGTACTTC. Residues: CASSADESGETQYF. The chain employs TRBV5-1 and TRBJ2-5; no clear D gene. The CDR3 has 14 amino acids. In germline, CDR1 is SGHRS, CDR2 YFSETQ. V was pared by 4 bases and J by 5 bases, with 15 bases between.

This clonotype was seen at least ten times. This sequence joins TRBV7-9 and TRBJ2-1, with D hard to call. Germline-derived CDR1 and CDR2 are SEHNR and FQNEAQ (reference sequence). The V and J ends lost 3 bases and 0 bases respectively, with 9 bases between them. The CDR3 spans 15 residues. The CDR3 nucleotides read TGTGCCAGCAGCTTGACGGAGAGCTCCTACAATGAGCAGTTCTTC. Encoded protein: CASSLTESSYNEQFF.

The gene calls are TRBV5-1 and TRBJ2-3, with D perhaps matching TRBD1 (6 bases). CDR3 size: 16 residues. The germline gives CDR1 SGHRS, CDR2 YFSETQ. V lost 4 bases, J lost 1 base, and 16 bases lay in between. Written as DNA, the CDR3 is TGCGCCAGCAGCCAAGTGACAGGCTCGGGCACAGATACGCAGTATTTT. It codes for CASSQVTGSGTDTQYF.

This chain connects TRBV20-1 to TRBJ2-7; tentatively, D is TRBD1 (5 bases). CDR1 and CDR2 from the germline V gene are DFQATT and SNEGSKA (reference sequence). The CDR3 runs 15 residues. The CDR3 sequence: CSAGASRQKYYEQYF. Written as DNA, the CDR3 is TGCAGCGCTGGGGCCTCGAGACAGAAGTACTACGAGCAGTACTTC.

J is TRBJ2-5 and V is TRBV29-1; D gene uncertain. Germline-derived CDR1 and CDR2 are SQVTM and ANQGSEA. The CDR3 is 12 amino acids. V was cut by 4 bases and J by 7 bases, with 13 bases left in between. Written as DNA, the CDR3 is TGCAGCGTTGCCTTAAGCGAAGGGACCCAGTACTTC. It encodes CSVALSEGTQYF. Supplemented by reference TRBV29-1 and TRBJ2-5, the full variable domain reads SAVISQKPSRDICQRGTSLTIQCQVDSQVTMMFWYRQQPGQSLTLIATANQGSEATYESGFVIDKFPISRPNLTFSTLTVSNMSPEDSSIYLCSVALSEGTQYFGPGTRLLVL.

This rearrangement joins TRBV24-1 to TRBJ2-2; 11 bases line up with TRBD2. V lost 11 bases and J lost 1; bases outside the gene matches: 11. This CDR3 region has 17 residues. CDR1 and CDR2 (germline): KGHDR, SFDVKD. The CDR3 spells CASRLIGLAGNTGELFF. The CDR3 DNA follows: TGTGCCAGCAGACTTATCGGACTAGCGGGGAACACCGGGGAGCTGTTTTTT.

This clonotype was observed at least ten times. The gene calls are TRBV5-8 and TRBJ2-5; 8 bases line up with TRBD2. The germline V gene has CDR1 SGHTS and CDR2 YDEGEE. CDR3 length: 17 amino acids. Trimming took 4 bases from V and 6 from J; bases not matched to a gene: 17. The CDR3 sequence: CASSPLRGLAGGQTQYF. For the CDR3, the DNA is TGTGCCAGCAGCCCCCTCCGAGGGCTAGCGGGCGGGCAGACCCAGTACTTC.

This clonotype was detected once. The chain has TRBV7-3 and TRBJ2-7; possibly TRBD1 for D (6 bases). The germline V gene has CDR1 SGHTA and CDR2 FQGTGA. This CDR3 region has 15 residues. The V and J ends lost 6 bases and 3 bases respectively, with 18 bases between them. The CDR3 DNA reads as TGTGCCAGCAGGCCTACCGGGACAACTAACTACGAGCAGTACTTC. Encoded protein: CASRPTGTTNYEQYF.

The chain carries TRBV6-5 and TRBJ1-1; D might be TRBD1 (5 bases). Trimming stripped 0 bases from V and 0 bases from J, with 8 bases between. The CDR3 is made up of 15 amino acids. Germline assignment: CDR1 MNHEY and CDR2 SVGAGI. The CDR3 nucleotides read TGTGCCAGCAGTTACTCGCAGGGCATGAACACTGAAGCTTTCTTT. Encoded protein: CASSYSQGMNTEAFF.

The rearrangement uses TRBV13 and TRBJ2-5, with 9 bases aligning to TRBD2. This CDR3 region has 15 residues. Germline values: CDR1 PRHDT, CDR2 FYEKMQ (reference sequence). With V trimmed by 10 bases and J by 2 bases, 11 bases remained unmatched. Here the CDR3 DNA reads TGTGCCACAGGGGCTAGCGGGGTTTTACAAGAGACCCAGTACTTC. It translates to CATGASGVLQETQYF. The full variable domain, in which reference TRBV13 and TRBJ2-5 provide the parts outside the CDR3, is AAGVIQSPRHLIKEKRETATLKCYPIPRHDTVYWYQQGPGQDPQFLISFYEKMQSDKGSIPDRFSAQQFSDYHSELNMSSLELGDSALYFCATGASGVLQETQYFGPGTRLLVL.

Remarks on this clonotype: It may be a read error: a sequence one base away is much more abundant. The rearrangement uses TRBV12-3 or TRBV12-4 and TRBJ2-1, with 9 bases matching TRBD2. The CDR3 sequence is 14 residues long. The V segment lost 7 bases and the J segment 5 bases; nucleotides outside the gene matches: 6. The CDR3 coding sequence is TGTGCCAGCACCTTTAGCGGGAGCGACAATGAGCAGTTCTTC. Protein product: CASTFSGSDNEQFF.

The chain couples TRBV2 to TRBJ1-1; D unresolved. CDR3 length: 10 residues. V lost 6 bases and J lost 8, with 7 bases in between. Germline V gene data show CDR1 as SNHLY and CDR2 as FYNNEI. The CDR3 DNA reads as TGTGCCAGCAGGGAAACCGAAGCTTTCTTT. It codes for CASRETEAFF.

This clonotype was seen only a few times. A much larger clone lies a single base off, so this may be a read error. The J gene is TRBJ1-1, the V gene TRBV19; D call uncertain. The CDR3 length is 12 residues. V was shortened by 7 bases and J by 7 bases, with 13 bases between the two germline ends. Germline CDR1 reads LNHDA; CDR2 reads SQIVND (reference sequence). CDR3 bases: TGTGCCAGTAACCAGGAGTTTTATGAAGCTTTCTTT. It is translated as CASNQEFYEAFF.

The J gene is TRBJ1-1, the V gene TRBV19; D is perhaps TRBD1 (5 bases). The CDR3 has 14 residues. V lost 3 bases to trimming and J lost 6 bases, with 14 bases between them. The V gene's germline CDR1 is LNHDA and CDR2 SQIVND (reference sequence). As DNA, the CDR3 is TGTGCCAGTAGTATTCCCTGGGGGAGGGCTGAAGCTTTCTTT. Its protein product is CASSIPWGRAEAFF.

At least ten counts were recorded for this clonotype. In DNA, the CDR3 is TGCAGTGCTCCAATAGCGGGAACCTACAATGAGCAGTTCTTC. This codes for CSAPIAGTYNEQFF. The chain links TRBV20-1 to TRBJ2-1; TRBD2 agrees at 8 bases. V lost 5 bases to trimming and J lost 2 bases; unmatched junction nucleotides: 5. This CDR3 has 14 amino acids. Germline CDR1 reads DFQATT; CDR2 reads SNEGSKA (reference sequence).

The V and J genes are TRBV24-1 and TRBJ1-5; 10 bases map to TRBD1. With 4 bases clipped from V and 6 bases from J, the junction kept 8 bases outside the gene matches. The CDR3 totals 16 residues. Germline V gives CDR1 KGHDR, CDR2 SFDVKD. The CDR3 reads CATSDSGTGDGQPQHF. CDR3 in DNA: TGTGCCACCAGTGACTCCGGGACAGGGGACGGTCAGCCCCAGCATTTT.

This clonotype was detected many times. This rearrangement joins TRBV7-9 to TRBJ2-7; D perhaps matches TRBD1 (6 bases). The CDR3 contains 12 residues. The germline V gene has CDR1 SEHNR and CDR2 FQNEAQ (reference sequence). The V and J ends lost 5 bases and 12 bases respectively, with 17 bases between them. In DNA form, the CDR3 reads TGTGCCAGCAGCCGCCAAGGGGGACACCTGTACTTC. It is translated as CASSRQGGHLYF.

This clonotype was observed at least ten times. The J gene is TRBJ1-5, the V gene TRBV12-3 or TRBV12-4; 7 bases agree with TRBD1. V was clipped by 3 bases and J by 6 bases; unmatched bases: 8. CDR3 size: 15 residues. CDR3 sequence: CASSFDRARGQPQHF. The CDR3 DNA reads as TGTGCCAGCAGTTTTGACAGGGCCCGCGGTCAGCCCCAGCATTTT.

This chain uses TRBV20-1 with TRBJ2-3, with 9 bases lining up with TRBD2. Germline assignment: CDR1 DFQATT and CDR2 SNEGSKA (reference sequence). The CDR3 totals 15 residues. J was trimmed by 0 bases and V by 6 bases; bases with no gene match: 7. The CDR3 DNA is TGCAGTGCCATGAGCGGGGGGACAAGCACAGATACGCAGTATTTT. Its protein product is CSAMSGGTSTDTQYF.

The chain joins TRBV7-8 to TRBJ2-2; a weak D match, TRBD2 (6 bases). Per the germline V gene, CDR1 is SGHVS and CDR2 is FQNEAQ. V lost 3 bases to trimming and J lost 0 bases, with 11 bases between them. The CDR3 is 16 amino acids. The CDR3 loop reads CASSFFGGPNTGELFF. DNA for the CDR3: TGTGCCAGCAGCTTCTTCGGGGGACCGAACACCGGGGAGCTGTTTTTT.

Written as DNA, the CDR3 is TGCAGCGTTCCCTCCGGGGGGGGGCCGATGAACACTGAAGCTTTCTTT. Its protein product is CSVPSGGGPMNTEAFF. This chain uses TRBV29-1 with TRBJ1-1, with a tentative D call TRBD1 (6 bases). The CDR3 has 16 residues. Germline CDR1 SQVTM, CDR2 ANQGSEA. With 5 bases removed from V and 0 bases from J, the gap between germline ends came to 19 bases.

The rearrangement uses TRBV19 and TRBJ1-1; D remains unclear. This CDR3 has 11 residues. V gave up 2 bases and J gave up 6 bases, with 4 bases separating them. From germline, CDR1 is LNHDA and CDR2 SQIVND (reference sequence). The CDR3 DNA is TGTGCCAGTAGTATAACAGCTGAAGCTTTCTTT. It codes for CASSITAEAFF.

This clonotype has more than one count but fewer than ten. The chain employs TRBV25-1 and TRBJ1-5; perhaps TRBD1 as D (5 bases). V gave up 3 bases and J gave up 0 bases, with 24 bases separating them. The CDR3 consists of 20 residues. From germline, CDR1 is MGHDK and CDR2 SYGVNS. The CDR3 bases are TGTGCCAGCAGTGATGGAACCGGGACGGAGACAAGCTATAGCAATCAGCCCCAGCATTTT. This translates into CASSDGTGTETSYSNQPQHF.

The rearrangement joins TRBV29-1 to TRBJ2-1; D ambiguous. The CDR3 is 13 amino acids. Trimming left V 8 bases short and J 0 bases short, with 11 bases between. Germline V lookup: CDR1 SQVTM, CDR2 ANQGSEA. The CDR3 reads CSSRRDSYNEQFF. CDR3 DNA sequence: TGCAGCAGCCGCCGAGACTCCTACAATGAGCAGTTCTTC.

To note about this clonotype: This could be a read error, since a much larger clone is one nucleotide away. The J gene is TRBJ2-7, the V gene TRBV4-3; D may correspond to TRBD1 or TRBD2 (6 bases each). Germline CDR1 is LGHNA and CDR2 is YSLEER. V lost 4 bases and J 7 bases, leaving 23 bases between the germline ends. The CDR3 totals 16 residues. The CDR3 reads CASSPRGSGPGNEQYF. CDR3 nucleotides: TGCGCCAGCAGCCCCAGGGGAAGCGGGCCGGGCAATGAGCAGTACTTC.

This clonotype was recorded at least ten times. This chain joins TRBV12-3 or TRBV12-4 and TRBJ2-3; no definite D call. There are 15 residues in the CDR3. V dropped 3 bases and J dropped 2 bases, with 12 bases sitting between them. CDR3 region: CASSFRTPYTDTQYF. CDR3 DNA: TGTGCCAGCAGTTTTAGGACCCCCTACACAGATACGCAGTATTTT.

In its sample, this clonotype was seen a few times. J is TRBJ2-1 and V is TRBV2; 9 bases fit TRBD1. With 5 bases clipped from V and 5 bases from J, the junction kept 7 bases outside the gene matches. The CDR3 is 15 amino acids. Germline V gene sequence: CDR1 SNHLY, CDR2 FYNNEI. CDR3 nucleotides: TGTGCCAGCAGTAGGGACAGGGCAGGGGACAATGAGCAGTTCTTC. Protein: CASSRDRAGDNEQFF.

This clonotype turned up a few times. This chain joins TRBV15 and TRBJ2-1, with 9 bases matching TRBD2. V lost 0 bases, J lost 7 bases, and 1 base stayed unmatched. CDR3 size: 14 residues. Looked up from germline, CDR1 is LNHNV and CDR2 is YYDKDF (reference sequence). CDR3 sequence reads: CATSRETSGNEQFF. The CDR3 DNA reads TGTGCCACCAGCAGAGAGACTAGCGGAAATGAGCAGTTCTTC.

The chain recombines TRBV19 with TRBJ1-1; 9 bases are shared with TRBD1. The CDR3 is 13 residues long. Germline CDR1 is LNHDA and CDR2 is SQIVND (reference sequence). After removal of 3 bases from V and 11 bases from J, the junction contained 7 bases not matched to a gene. Here the CDR3 DNA reads TGTGCCAGTAGTATCCCGACAGGGGGTTATGCTTTCTTT. Its protein is CASSIPTGGYAFF.

There are many counts of this clonotype. The chain couples TRBV6-1 to TRBJ1-2; D is unresolved. In germline, CDR1 is MNHNS, CDR2 SASEGT. V was clipped by 5 bases and J by 5 bases, with 12 bases between them. The CDR3 contains 13 residues. The CDR3: CASSRVEGYGYTF. For the CDR3, the DNA is TGTGCCAGCAGTCGGGTCGAGGGTTATGGCTACACCTTC.